The next 3 T cell receptor beta chains were all read from a single sample in a study of blood T cells in healthy people across ages. With a J-beta primer mix and a sample-barcoded 5' primer, a second PCR ran about 6 to 11 cycles. TCRdb passed the 5' RACE reads through MiXCR, listing each CDR3 protein once. The data contain 1.5 million to 2 million distinct CDR3 sequences, roughly 49% of them seen just once; the ten biggest clones take up over 2%. What was sequenced was blood. These receptors all stem from a woman between 40 and 55 years old in good health.

V usage is TRBV20-1 and J usage is TRBJ2-3; D might be TRBD1 or TRBD2, each matching 6 bases. This CDR3 spans 15 amino acids. CDR1 and CDR2 from the germline V gene are DFQATT and SNEGSKA (reference sequence). The V end lost 1 base, the J end lost 3 bases, and 14 bases lay between the germline ends. The CDR3 protein is CSARGRGWGTDTQYF. As DNA, the CDR3 is TGCAGTGCTAGAGGGAGGGGGTGGGGGACAGATACGCAGTATTTT.

V usage is TRBV4-3 and J usage is TRBJ2-1; 9 bases line up with TRBD1. This CDR3 has 15 amino acids. Germline trimming cut 3 bases from V and 2 bases from J; bases unmatched to any gene: 2. Looked up from germline, CDR1 is LGHNA and CDR2 is YSLEER. This CDR3 reads CASSHGTGTYNEQFF. The CDR3 region has the DNA TGCGCCAGCAGCCACGGGACAGGGACCTACAATGAGCAGTTCTTC.

This clonotype came up a few times. The V and J genes are TRBV27 and TRBJ2-1; the match to TRBD2 covers 12 bases. Germline-derived CDR1 and CDR2 are MNHEY and SMNVEV (reference sequence). The CDR3 is 19 amino acids. Trimming at V came to 3 bases and at J to 0 bases, leaving 9 bases not matched to a gene. The CDR3 DNA follows: TGTGCCAGCAGTTTGGCTAGCGGGGGGGTGGGAAGCTCCTACAATGAGCAGTTCTTC. Translation gives CASSLASGGVGSSYNEQFF.